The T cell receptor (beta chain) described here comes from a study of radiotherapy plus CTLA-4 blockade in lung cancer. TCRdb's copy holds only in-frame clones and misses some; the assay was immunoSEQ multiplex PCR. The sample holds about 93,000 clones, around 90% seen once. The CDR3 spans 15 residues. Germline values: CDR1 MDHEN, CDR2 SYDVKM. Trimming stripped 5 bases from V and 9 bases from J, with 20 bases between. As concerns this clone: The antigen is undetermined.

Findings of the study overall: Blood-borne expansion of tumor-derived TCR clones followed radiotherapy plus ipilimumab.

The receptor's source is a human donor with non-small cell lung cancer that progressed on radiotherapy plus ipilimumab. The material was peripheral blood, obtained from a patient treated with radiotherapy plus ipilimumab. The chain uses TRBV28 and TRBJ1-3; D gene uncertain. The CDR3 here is CASSPPIEEFGTIYF. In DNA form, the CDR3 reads TGTGCCAGCAGTCCCCCGATCGAGGAGTTCGGCACCATATATTTT.